This TCR beta chain originates from a study of vaccination effects on CD4 cells after COVID-19. Germline loops: CDR1 MNHEY, CDR2 SMNVEV (reference sequence). V dropped 5 bases and J dropped 5; count of bases not matched to a gene: 9. This CDR3 comprises 15 residues. Findings and caveats of the study: Convalescent post-vaccine spike-reactive clones were mostly newly vaccine-induced.

As concerns this clone: Its specificity is not known.

When around 10 days of culture had elapsed, CD4+ T cells were isolated. PCR confirmed that the person was infected with SARS-CoV-2 between March and December 2020. It was two doses of either the BNT162b2 or mRNA-1273 vaccine that participants received. IL-2 medium took the place of half the medium on both days 3 and 7. Measured with immunoSEQ multiplex PCR; TCRdb has only the in-frame clones, and not every one. The sample lists roughly 35,000 clones, around 75% seen once, with under 7.5% in the top ten. The chain couples TRBV27 to TRBJ2-5, with 9 bases matching TRBD2. Sequences were derived from CD4+ T cells from PBMCs cultured without peptide, sampled after COVID-19 vaccination. This clonotype was sampled from a human donor who had a prior SARS-CoV-2 infection. The CDR3 here is CASSVRLAEWETQYF. The CDR3, as DNA: TGTGCCAGCAGTGTTCGACTAGCGGAATGGGAGACCCAGTACTTC.